A selection of T cell receptor beta chains follows, all from one sample in a study of T cell repertoires in cytomegalovirus infection. Their antigen targets remain unknown. MiXCR, applied by TCRdb to the reads, yields one record per CDR3 protein. Among a few hundred thousand distinct CDR3 sequences, around a third were seen once, and the ten largest hold 15% to 20%. The material sequenced was cultured PBMCs, taken from culture after CMV antigen stimulation. The receptors stem from a human donor in good health (CMV status not recorded). Some clones in this sample may be carry-over from other donors' samples. The CDR3 runs from the conserved cysteine through the conserved F or W. Each record gives: clone size, J gene, D gene, V gene, CDR3 DNA, CDR3 protein. The D gene is left open where the match is weak. Where a row states a size, it is once, few, many or the class of an expanded clone; other rows omit it.

many,TRBJ1-3,-,TRBV7-2,TGTGCCAGCAGCTCACTTCCGGGGCCGCCCCAGGACACCATATATTTT,CASSSLPGPPQDTIYF
-,TRBJ2-5,TRBD2,TRBV6-5,TGTGCCAGCAGTTTCCGAATCCCTCGTAGCGGGAGAGGAGGGGAGACCCAGTACTTC,CASSFRIPRSGRGGETQYF
many,TRBJ1-5,TRBD1,TRBV7-2,TGTGCCAGCAGCTTAGCGGGACAGGGGGTCAATCAGCCCCAGCATTTT,CASSLAGQGVNQPQHF
-,TRBJ2-3,-,TRBV2,TGTGCCAGCAGTGACCCCGGTGGGTCAGATACGCAGTATTTT,CASSDPGGSDTQYF
-,TRBJ1-3,TRBD1,TRBV6-6,TGTGCCAGCAGTGGGGGACAGGGCTACTCTGGAAACACCATATATTTT,CASSGGQGYSGNTIYF
-,TRBJ1-4,-,TRBV27,TGTGCCAGCAGTCCAGAAACAGGAAGGGGTGAAAAACTGTTTTTT,CASSPETGRGEKLFF
few,TRBJ2-3,-,TRBV10-3,TGTGCATCCCACCCCGGGGCCGGCACAGATACGCAGTATTTT,CASHPGAGTDTQYF
-,TRBJ2-1,-,TRBV6-5,TGTGCCAGCAGTTACTGGGGTTTGCGGTCGATAAATGAGCAGTTCTTC,CASSYWGLRSINEQFF
-,TRBJ2-7,-,TRBV10-2,TGCGCCAGCAGTGAATGGACTGGAGGCGAGCAGTACTTC,CASSEWTGGEQYF
-,TRBJ1-3,TRBD1,TRBV12-3/TRBV12-4,TGTGCCAGCAGAGGGACAGCACTTGGAAACACCATATATTTT,CASRGTALGNTIYF
-,TRBJ1-2,TRBD1,TRBV20-1,TGCAGTGCTAGAGATCAGGCTTCGGGACAGGGGAATTCCTATGGCTACACCTTC,CSARDQASGQGNSYGYTF
-,TRBJ2-2,TRBD2,TRBV7-9,TGTGCCAGCACCGCTAGCGGGAGGTGGCTGTTTTTT,CASTASGRWLFF
many,TRBJ2-7,TRBD1,TRBV7-8,TGTGCCAGCAGCTTAGATTCAGGGGGTGAAGCCTACGAGCAGTACTTC,CASSLDSGGEAYEQYF
few,TRBJ2-7,-,TRBV18,TGTGCCAGCTCTTCTCCGGCGCTCGACGAGCAGTACTTC,CASSSPALDEQYF
-,TRBJ2-1,TRBD2,TRBV6-5,TGTGCCAGCAGTTACGGGACTAGCGGGAGTCCTTACAAAGAGCAGTTCTTC,CASSYGTSGSPYKEQFF
-,TRBJ2-2,TRBD2,TRBV7-3,TGTGCCAGCAGCTTAACGGGACTAGCGTCCGGGGAGCTGTTTTTT,CASSLTGLASGELFF
few,TRBJ2-3,-,TRBV6-2/TRBV6-3,TGTGCCAGCAGTAATCCCGGGAAGACAGATACGCAGTATTTT,CASSNPGKTDTQYF
-,TRBJ1-6,-,TRBV27,TGTGCCAGCAGTTACTTGCGAGGGGTGGGTTCACCCCTCCACTTT,CASSYLRGVGSPLHF
few,TRBJ2-1,TRBD1,TRBV7-6,TGTGCTAGCAGCTTAGCACAGGGGGCGCTTGGTGAGCAGTTCTTC,CASSLAQGALGEQFF
-,TRBJ1-1,TRBD1,TRBV5-5,TGTGCCAGCAGCTCCCACAGGGGTGTAAACACTGAAGCTTTCTTT,CASSSHRGVNTEAFF
-,TRBJ2-7,TRBD2,TRBV7-2,TGTGCCAGCAGCTTACCCCTAGCGGGACTGGGTGAGCAGTACTTC,CASSLPLAGLGEQYF
few,TRBJ1-4,-,TRBV19,TGTGCCAGTAGTGTCCGGACAGTAGCAACTAATGAAAAACTGTTTTTT,CASSVRTVATNEKLFF
-,TRBJ2-3,TRBD2,TRBV7-2,TGTGCCAGCAGCTTAGGGGGGACTAGCGGGGATACGCAGTATTTT,CASSLGGTSGDTQYF
-,TRBJ1-5,TRBD1,TRBV6-2/TRBV6-3,TGTGCCAGCAGTTACACCGGGACAGGATATCAGCCCCAGCATTTT,CASSYTGTGYQPQHF
-,TRBJ2-1,TRBD2,TRBV3-1,TGTGCCAGCAGCAATTCGGGAGGACCCGAGCAGCAGTTCTTC,CASSNSGGPEQQFF
-,TRBJ1-1,-,TRBV6-5,TGTGCCAGCAGTTCTCGGGACGCCGCGAGGAGGACTGAAGCTTTCTTT,CASSSRDAARRTEAFF
-,TRBJ1-2,-,TRBV19,TGTGCCAGTAGTATAGTAAACGGTGGCTATGGCTACACCTTC,CASSIVNGGYGYTF
-,TRBJ2-7,TRBD2,TRBV5-4,TGTGCCAGCAGCTGGGGGACTATAAACGAGCAGTACTTC,CASSWGTINEQYF
many,TRBJ2-1,TRBD1,TRBV7-2,TGTGCCAGCAGCCCAATGGACAGGGGTGGGAATGAGCAGTTCTTC,CASSPMDRGGNEQFF
-,TRBJ1-6,-,TRBV18,TGTGCCAGCTCACCGAGGGGTCCTCTTGAGCCCCTCCACTTT,CASSPRGPLEPLHF
few,TRBJ1-6,-,TRBV4-2,TGTGCCAGCAGCCAAGATCAGGGAAAGGTCGACTCACCCCTCCACTTT,CASSQDQGKVDSPLHF
-,TRBJ1-5,-,TRBV19,TGTGCCAGTAGTATCGGGTTCCGTAAGAGCAATCAGCCCCAGCATTTT,CASSIGFRKSNQPQHF
-,TRBJ2-3,TRBD2,TRBV10-3,TGTGCCACGATGCTAGCGGGAGCGAGGGGTACGGGTCGAGATACGCAGTATTTT,CATMLAGARGTGRDTQYF
many,TRBJ1-2,-,TRBV4-1,TGCGCCAGCAGCCAAGATACCGGACGCTCGGGAGGCTACACCTTC,CASSQDTGRSGGYTF
few,TRBJ1-4,-,TRBV6-5,TGTGCCAGCAGTTTGGAGGGGATTGCTGAAAAACTGTTTTTT,CASSLEGIAEKLFF
-,TRBJ1-2,-,TRBV7-8,TGTGCCAGCAGCATCGAGGGCGCAAGCTATGGCTACACCTTC,CASSIEGASYGYTF
few,TRBJ2-3,-,TRBV7-2,TGTGCCAGCAGCTTAGTTCGGGGACGCTCCGCAGATACGCAGTATTTT,CASSLVRGRSADTQYF
-,TRBJ1-4,-,TRBV4-1,TGCGCCAGCAGCCAAGTGGTAAGGGTAGGGGAAAAACTGTTTTTT,CASSQVVRVGEKLFF
many,TRBJ2-3,TRBD2,TRBV7-2,TGTGCCAGCAGCTTAATGCTAGCGGGAGGTACAGATACGCAGTATTTT,CASSLMLAGGTDTQYF
many,TRBJ2-7,-,TRBV20-1,TGCAGTGCTAGGAAGGGGTACGGCTACGAGCAGTACTTC,CSARKGYGYEQYF
many,TRBJ2-5,-,TRBV7-2,TGTGCCAGCCGACCCCGATCCTCAGCTACGGAGACCCAGTACTTC,CASRPRSSATETQYF
-,TRBJ1-2,TRBD1,TRBV7-2,TGTGCCAGCAGCGCGCCGGGACAGGGGATAGGGGGCTACACCTTC,CASSAPGQGIGGYTF
-,TRBJ1-1,TRBD1,TRBV30,TGTGCCTGGAGTCCAGGGGGCCCTGAAGCTTTCTTT,CAWSPGGPEAFF
few,TRBJ2-2,-,TRBV7-3,TGTGCCAGCAGCCCCCAGATTGACACCGGGGAGCTGTTTTTT,CASSPQIDTGELFF
few,TRBJ2-3,TRBD2,TRBV6-8,TGTGCCAGCAGTAGGACGACTAGCGGGAGGGCCGGAGATACGCAGTATTTT,CASSRTTSGRAGDTQYF
-,TRBJ2-3,TRBD1,TRBV14,TGTGCCAGCAGCCCGGACAGGGGTCTGGCAGATACGCAGTATTTT,CASSPDRGLADTQYF
-,TRBJ2-1,-,TRBV4-3,TGCGCCAGCAGCCCAGAAGGACTCGCCTACAATGAGCAGTTCTTC,CASSPEGLAYNEQFF
-,TRBJ2-3,TRBD1,TRBV19,TGTGCCAGTCTGGACAGGGGTAGCACAGATACGCAGTATTTT,CASLDRGSTDTQYF
-,TRBJ1-5,-,TRBV12-3/TRBV12-4,TGTGCCAGCAGTCTACAGGGTACCCTCGATCAGCCCCAGCATTTT,CASSLQGTLDQPQHF
-,TRBJ2-1,TRBD2,TRBV4-3,TGCGCCAGCAGCCAGGGGGGCGGGAGGGCCAATGAGCAGTTCTTC,CASSQGGGRANEQFF
-,TRBJ1-6,-,TRBV11-1,TGTGCCAGCAGCTTAAGGGAGGGAAGATCACCCCTCCACTTT,CASSLREGRSPLHF
many,TRBJ1-3,-,TRBV7-8,TGTGCCAGCAGCCGATATGTACAGGGAGCTGGAAACACCATATATTTT,CASSRYVQGAGNTIYF